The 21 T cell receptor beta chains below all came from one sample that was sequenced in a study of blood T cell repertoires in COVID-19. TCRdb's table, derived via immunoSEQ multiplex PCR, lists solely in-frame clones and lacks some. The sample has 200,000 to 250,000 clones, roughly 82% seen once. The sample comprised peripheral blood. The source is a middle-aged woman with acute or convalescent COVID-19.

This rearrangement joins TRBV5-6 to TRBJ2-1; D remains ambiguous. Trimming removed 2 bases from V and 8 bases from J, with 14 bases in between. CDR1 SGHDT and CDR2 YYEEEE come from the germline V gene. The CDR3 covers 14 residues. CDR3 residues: CASSFLGSSYEQFF. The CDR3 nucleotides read TGTGCCAGCAGCTTCCTAGGATCATCGTATGAGCAGTTCTTC.

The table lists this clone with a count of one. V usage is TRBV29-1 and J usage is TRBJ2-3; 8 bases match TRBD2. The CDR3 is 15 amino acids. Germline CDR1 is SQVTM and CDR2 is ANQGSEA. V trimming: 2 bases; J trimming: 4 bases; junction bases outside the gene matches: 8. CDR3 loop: CSVEKQREYADTQYF. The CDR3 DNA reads TGCAGCGTTGAAAAGCAGCGGGAGTACGCAGATACGCAGTATTTT.

CDR3 sequence (DNA): TGTGCCAGCAGTTACTCGAGACTAGCGGGAGCCGGTGAGCAGTTCTTC. Translated, it gives CASSYSRLAGAGEQFF. The chain joins TRBV6-5 to TRBJ2-1; 12 nucleotides align to TRBD2. Germline-derived CDR1 and CDR2 are MNHEY and SVGAGI. Trimming took 0 bases from V and 9 from J; bases not matched to a gene: 6. The CDR3 spans 16 residues.

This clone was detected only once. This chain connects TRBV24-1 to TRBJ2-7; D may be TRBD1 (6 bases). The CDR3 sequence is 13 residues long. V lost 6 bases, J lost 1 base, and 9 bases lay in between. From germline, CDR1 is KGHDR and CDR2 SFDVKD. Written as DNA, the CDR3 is TGTGCCACCAGTCCCAGGGGTTCCTACGAGCAGTACTTC. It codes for CATSPRGSYEQYF.

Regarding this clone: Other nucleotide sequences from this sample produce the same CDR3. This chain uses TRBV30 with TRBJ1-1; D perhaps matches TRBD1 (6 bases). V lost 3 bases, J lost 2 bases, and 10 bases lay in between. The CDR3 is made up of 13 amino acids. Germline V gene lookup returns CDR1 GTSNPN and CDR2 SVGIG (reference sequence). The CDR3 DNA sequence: TGTGCCTGGAGCCTTGGGGGCAACACTGAAGCTTTCTTT. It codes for CAWSLGGNTEAFF.

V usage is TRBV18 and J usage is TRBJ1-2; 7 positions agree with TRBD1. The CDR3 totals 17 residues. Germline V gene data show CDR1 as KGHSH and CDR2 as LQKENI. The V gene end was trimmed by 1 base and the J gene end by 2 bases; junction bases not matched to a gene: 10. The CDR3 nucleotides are TGTGCCAGCTCACCACGGGTACAGGGGATTTCGAACTATGGCTACACCTTC. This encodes CASSPRVQGISNYGYTF.

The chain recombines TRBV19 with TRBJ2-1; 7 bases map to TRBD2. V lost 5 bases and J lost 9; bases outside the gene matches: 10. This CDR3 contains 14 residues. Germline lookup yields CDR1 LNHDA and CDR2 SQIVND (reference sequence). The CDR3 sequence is CASSVGDGGVEQFF. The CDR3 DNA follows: TGTGCCAGTAGTGTCGGTGATGGGGGGGTTGAGCAGTTCTTC.

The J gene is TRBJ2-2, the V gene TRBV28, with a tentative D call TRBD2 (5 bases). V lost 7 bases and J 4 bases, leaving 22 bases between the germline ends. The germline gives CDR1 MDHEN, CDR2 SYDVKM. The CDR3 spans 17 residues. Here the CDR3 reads CASTIRGLGTATGELFF. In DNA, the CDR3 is TGTGCCAGCACCATACGCGGGTTGGGTACGGCCACCGGGGAGCTGTTTTTT.

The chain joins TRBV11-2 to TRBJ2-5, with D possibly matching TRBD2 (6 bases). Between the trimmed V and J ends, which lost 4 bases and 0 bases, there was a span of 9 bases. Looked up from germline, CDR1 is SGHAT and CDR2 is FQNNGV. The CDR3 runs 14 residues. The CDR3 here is CASSSGGYQETQYF. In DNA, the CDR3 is TGTGCCAGCAGCTCCGGAGGGTACCAAGAGACCCAGTACTTC.

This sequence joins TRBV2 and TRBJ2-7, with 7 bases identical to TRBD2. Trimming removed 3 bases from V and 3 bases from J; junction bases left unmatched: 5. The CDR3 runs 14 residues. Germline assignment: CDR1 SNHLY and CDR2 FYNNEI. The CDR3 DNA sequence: TGTGCCAGCAGTGAGACCCGGACTAGCTACGAGCAGTACTTC. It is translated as CASSETRTSYEQYF.

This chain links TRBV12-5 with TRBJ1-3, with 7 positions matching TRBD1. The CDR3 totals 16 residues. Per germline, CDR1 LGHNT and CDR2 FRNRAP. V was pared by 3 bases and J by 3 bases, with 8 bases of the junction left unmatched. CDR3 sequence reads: CASGFPDRVDGNTIYF. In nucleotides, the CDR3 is TGTGCTAGTGGTTTCCCCGACAGGGTTGATGGAAACACCATATATTTT.

CDR3 sequence reads: CASSEKAGGHTGELFF. CDR3 bases: TGTGCCAGCAGTGAAAAAGCGGGGGGGCACACCGGGGAGCTGTTTTTT. The chain uses TRBV2 and TRBJ2-2; 10 bases match TRBD2. The germline gives CDR1 SNHLY, CDR2 FYNNEI. J gave up 3 bases and V 2 bases, and 3 bases lay outside the gene matches. The CDR3 length is 16 residues.

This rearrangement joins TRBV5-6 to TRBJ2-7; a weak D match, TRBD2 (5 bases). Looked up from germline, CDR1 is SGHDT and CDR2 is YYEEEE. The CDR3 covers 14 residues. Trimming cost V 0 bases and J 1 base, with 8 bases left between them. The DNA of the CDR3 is TGTGCCAGCAGCTTGGGTCGGGGTTCCTACGAGCAGTACTTC. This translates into CASSLGRGSYEQYF.

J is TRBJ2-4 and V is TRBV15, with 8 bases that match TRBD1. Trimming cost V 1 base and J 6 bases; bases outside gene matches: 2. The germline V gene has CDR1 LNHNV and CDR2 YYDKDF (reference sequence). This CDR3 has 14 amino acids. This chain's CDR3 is CATSRAGTGNIQYF. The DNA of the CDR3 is TGTGCCACCAGCAGAGCCGGGACAGGAAACATTCAGTACTTC.

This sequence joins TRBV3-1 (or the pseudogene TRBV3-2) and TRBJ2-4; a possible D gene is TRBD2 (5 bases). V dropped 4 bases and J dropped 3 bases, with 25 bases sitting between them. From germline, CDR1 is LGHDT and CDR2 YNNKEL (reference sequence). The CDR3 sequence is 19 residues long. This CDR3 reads CASSRFRGYSSMGKNIQYF. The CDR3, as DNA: TGTGCCAGCAGCCGCTTCCGGGGATACTCTAGCATGGGCAAAAACATTCAGTACTTC.

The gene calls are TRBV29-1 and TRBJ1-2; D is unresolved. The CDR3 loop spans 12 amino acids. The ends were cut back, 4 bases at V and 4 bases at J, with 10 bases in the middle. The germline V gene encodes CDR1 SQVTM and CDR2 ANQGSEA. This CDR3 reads CSVVVNLYGYTF. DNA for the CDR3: TGCAGCGTTGTAGTCAATCTCTATGGCTACACCTTC.

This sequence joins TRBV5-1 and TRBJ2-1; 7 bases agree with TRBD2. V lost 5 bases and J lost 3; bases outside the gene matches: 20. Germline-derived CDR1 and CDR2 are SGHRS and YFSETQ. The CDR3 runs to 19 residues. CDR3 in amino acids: CASSQKRPGGREFYNEQFF. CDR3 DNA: TGCGCCAGCAGTCAAAAGCGGCCTGGTGGGAGGGAATTCTACAATGAGCAGTTCTTC.

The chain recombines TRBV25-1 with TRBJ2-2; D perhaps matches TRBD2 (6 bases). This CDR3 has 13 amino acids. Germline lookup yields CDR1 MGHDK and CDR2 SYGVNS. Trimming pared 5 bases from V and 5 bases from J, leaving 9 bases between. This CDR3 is CASSLAGTGELFF. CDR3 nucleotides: TGTGCCAGCAGTCTTGCGGGGACCGGGGAGCTGTTTTTT.

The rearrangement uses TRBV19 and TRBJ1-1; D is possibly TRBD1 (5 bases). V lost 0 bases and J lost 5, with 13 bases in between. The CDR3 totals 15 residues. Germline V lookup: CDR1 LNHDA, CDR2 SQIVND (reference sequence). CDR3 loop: CASSIESSGRTEAFF. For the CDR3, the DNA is TGTGCCAGTAGTATAGAGAGCTCAGGGAGGACTGAAGCTTTCTTT. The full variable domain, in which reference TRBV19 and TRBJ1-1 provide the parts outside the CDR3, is DGGITQSPKYLFRKEGQNVTLSCEQNLNHDAMYWYRQDPGQGLRLIYYSQIVNDFQKGDIAEGYSVSREKKESFPLTVTSAQKNPTAFYLCASSIESSGRTEAFFGQGTRLTVV.

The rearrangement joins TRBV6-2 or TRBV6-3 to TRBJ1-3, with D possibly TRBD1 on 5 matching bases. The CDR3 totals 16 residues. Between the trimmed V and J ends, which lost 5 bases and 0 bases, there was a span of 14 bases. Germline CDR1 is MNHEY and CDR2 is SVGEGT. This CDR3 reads CASSLRQFNSGNTIYF. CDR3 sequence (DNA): TGTGCCAGCAGTCTTAGACAGTTCAACTCTGGAAACACCATATATTTT.

CDR3 nucleotides: TGTGCCATCAGTGGGACTAGCGGGCGCAGCTCCTACAATGAGCAGTTCTTC. Translating gives CAISGTSGRSSYNEQFF. The gene calls are TRBV10-3 and TRBJ2-1, with TRBD2 matching 11 bases. V trimming: 4 bases; J trimming: 0 bases; junction bases outside the gene matches: 5. The CDR3 has 17 residues. Germline CDR1 is ENHRY and CDR2 is SYGVKD.